This entry is about one T cell receptor beta chain. The data were taken from a study of shared clonotypes between healthy human individuals. Sequenced by immunoSEQ multiplex PCR; TCRdb stores in-frame clones only, minus some. The sample has 2 million to 2.5 million clones, 85% to 95% seen once. This CDR3 has 15 amino acids. V shed 6 bases and J shed 0 bases, with 12 bases lying between them. CDR1 and CDR2 from the germline V gene are MNHEY and SMNVEV (reference sequence). The chain recombines TRBV27 with TRBJ2-1; D is unclear. The sequencing input was naive CD4+ T cells from PBMCs. Indicated subset: CD45RA+ positively selected. The sequence was obtained from a man between 18 and 29 years old in good health. Some clones in this sample may be carry-over from other donors' samples. The CDR3 here is CASSDPPSSYNEQFF. The CDR3 region has the DNA TGTGCCAGCAGCGATCCTCCGAGCTCCTACAATGAGCAGTTCTTC.